What follows are 18 T cell receptor beta chains derived from one specimen sequenced in a study of cytomegalovirus exposure and HLA in healthy donors. Vbeta (60) and Jbeta (13) primers were used in the PCR. TCRdb's table, derived via immunoSEQ multiplex PCR, lists solely in-frame clones and lacks some. Among fewer than 100,000 clones listed, roughly 78% were seen once. Material for sequencing was PBMCs. These receptors originate from a male donor in good health and CMV-seropositive.

Notes on this clone: At one boundary the junction diverges from the germline segment, which might be a read error. The chain combines TRBV7-9 with TRBJ1-1, with a weak D call TRBD1 (5 bases). The CDR3 spans 13 residues. CDR1 and CDR2 (germline): SEHNR, FQNEAQ (reference sequence). The CDR3 DNA is TGTTCCAGCAGCTTGACAGTCAACACTGAAGCTTTCTTT. Amino acid sequence: CSSSLTVNTEAFF.

This clone has only one observation. The chain links TRBV27 to TRBJ1-2; 8 nucleotides align to TRBD1. The trim removed 8 bases at V and 4 bases at J, leaving 12 bases unmatched. The CDR3 covers 15 residues. The germline V gene has CDR1 MNHEY and CDR2 SMNVEV (reference sequence). The CDR3 protein is CASGRVGTGRYGYTF. Written as DNA, the CDR3 is TGTGCCAGCGGCCGAGTAGGGACAGGACGCTATGGCTACACCTTC.

This sequence joins TRBV15 and TRBJ2-7, with 7 bases identical to TRBD1. V shed 3 bases, J shed 2 bases, and the junction held 7 bases outside the gene matches. The CDR3 has 15 residues. The germline CDR1 and CDR2 sequences are LNHNV and YYDKDF (reference sequence). The CDR3 loop is CATSRGTATTYEQYF. The CDR3, as DNA: TGTGCCACCAGCAGGGGGACAGCAACTACCTACGAGCAGTACTTC.

The chain joins TRBV29-1 to TRBJ1-2; D is ambiguous. From germline, CDR1 is SQVTM and CDR2 ANQGSEA. Trimming removed 7 bases from V and 4 bases from J, with 19 bases in between. The CDR3 spans 14 residues. The CDR3 loop is CSGSAGRDSYGYTF. In nucleotides, the CDR3 is TGCAGCGGGTCCGCGGGGAGGGATAGCTATGGCTACACCTTC.

The chain has TRBV5-1 and TRBJ2-1; TRBD2 aligns across 8 bases. The CDR3 consists of 15 residues. With 0 bases clipped from V and 5 bases from J, the junction kept 4 bases outside the gene matches. Germline V CDR1 and CDR2: SGHRS, YFSETQ. The CDR3 DNA follows: TGCGCCAGCAGCTTGGTCGGGACTAGAGACAATGAGCAGTTCTTC. As protein: CASSLVGTRDNEQFF.

This chain connects TRBV10-3 to TRBJ2-7; weak D call: TRBD2 (5 bases). Trimming removed 4 bases at V and 4 bases at J, with 5 bases between. Germline V gene sequence: CDR1 ENHRY, CDR2 SYGVKD. The CDR3 extends over 11 amino acids. CDR3 region: CAISAGYEQYF. In DNA, the CDR3 is TGTGCCATCAGTGCGGGGTACGAGCAGTACTTC.

The chain has TRBV30 and TRBJ1-5; tentative D call: TRBD1 (5 bases). CDR1 and CDR2 (germline): GTSNPN, SVGIG (reference sequence). CDR3 length: 15 residues. Trimming pared 2 bases from V and 4 bases from J, leaving 15 bases between. The CDR3 DNA sequence: TGTGCCTGGAGTAGGTCAGGGCTACGGAATCAGCCCCAGCATTTT. This encodes CAWSRSGLRNQPQHF. Full variable domain (missing parts from reference TRBV30 and TRBJ1-5): SQTIHQWPATLVQPVGSPLSLECTVEGTSNPNLYWYRQAAGRGLQLLFYSVGIGQISSEVPQNLSASRPQDRQFILSSKKLLLSDSGFYLCAWSRSGLRNQPQHFGDGTRLSIL.

The chain couples TRBV27 to TRBJ2-7, with a tentative D call TRBD2 (6 bases). CDR3 length: 14 amino acids. Trimming shortened V by 0 bases and J by 3 bases, and 9 bases separated the two germline ends. Per the germline V gene, CDR1 is MNHEY and CDR2 is SMNVEV (reference sequence). CDR3: CASSLSGLVYEQYF. CDR3 nucleotide sequence: TGTGCCAGCAGTTTATCGGGACTCGTCTACGAGCAGTACTTC.

The V gene is TRBV6-6, the J gene TRBJ2-7, with D possibly being TRBD2 (5 bases). Deletions cut 2 bases from V and 1 base from J, with 9 bases between. CDR1 is MNHNY and CDR2 is SVGAGI in the germline V gene (reference sequence). The CDR3 is 14 amino acids. CDR3 coding DNA: TGTGCCAGCAGTTACGACGGGATTTCCTACGAGCAGTACTTC. Amino acids: CASSYDGISYEQYF.

The rearrangement links TRBV6-6 to TRBJ2-3, with TRBD2 matching over 10 bases. Per germline, CDR1 MNHNY and CDR2 SVGAGI (reference sequence). This CDR3 has 15 residues. The J segment lost 7 bases and the V segment lost 2 bases, leaving 6 bases of the junction unmatched. The CDR3 DNA reads as TGTGCCAGCAGTTACCGAGCGGGGGGGCTGAATACGCAGTATTTT. It yields the protein CASSYRAGGLNTQYF.

The V call is TRBV6-7, the J call TRBJ1-5; TRBD1 matches 7 bases. TRBV6-7 belongs to the ORF category, with a function that is uncertain. There are 19 residues in the CDR3. Trimming at V came to 0 bases and at J to 2 bases, leaving 13 bases not matched to a gene. CDR3 bases: TGTGCCAGCAGTTACTCGATTTACAGGGGCCCTCGGGGCAATCAGCCCCAGCATTTT. Translating it yields CASSYSIYRGPRGNQPQHF.

The rearrangement joins TRBV7-8 to TRBJ1-3, with D maybe TRBD1 (5 bases). Germline CDR1 SGHVS, CDR2 FQNEAQ. Trimming cost V 2 bases and J 8 bases, with 16 bases left between them. This CDR3 is built from 15 residues. In nucleotides, the CDR3 is TGTGCCAGCAGCTTATATTCGTGGGTCAGGGACACCATATATTTT. Its translation: CASSLYSWVRDTIYF.

The chain employs TRBV11-3 and TRBJ2-1, with 9 bases fitting TRBD1. Germline loops: CDR1 SGHNT, CDR2 YENEEA. The CDR3 runs to 16 residues. With 5 bases clipped from V and 6 bases from J, the junction kept 11 bases outside the gene matches. This CDR3 is CASSPSGGGQGNEQFF. Written as DNA, the CDR3 is TGTGCCAGCAGCCCATCAGGGGGGGGACAGGGCAATGAGCAGTTCTTC.

The rearrangement joins TRBV2 to TRBJ2-3; D gene uncertain. V was trimmed by 1 base and J by 5 bases, leaving 13 bases between them. The germline V gene encodes CDR1 SNHLY and CDR2 FYNNEI. The CDR3 loop spans 15 amino acids. The CDR3 bases are TGTGCCAGCAGTGAAGGAACTCTGCCTCGAGATACGCAGTATTTT. Its protein product is CASSEGTLPRDTQYF.

The rearrangement joins TRBV30 to TRBJ1-2; 7 nucleotides match TRBD1. This CDR3 has 15 residues. V shed 2 bases, J shed 2 bases, and the junction held 8 bases outside the gene matches. The V gene's germline CDR1 is GTSNPN and CDR2 SVGIG (reference sequence). CDR3 in DNA: TGTGCCTGGAGTCCCCTGGACAGGCCAAACTATGGCTACACCTTC. This gives the protein CAWSPLDRPNYGYTF.

This clone came up a few times. The genes are TRBV7-6 and TRBJ1-3; 7 bases match TRBD1. This CDR3 is 19 amino acids long. CDR1 SGHVS and CDR2 FNYEAQ come from the germline V gene. The V segment lost 3 bases and the J segment 0 bases; nucleotides outside the gene matches: 14. In DNA, the CDR3 is TGTGCCAGCAGCTTGAAGTTGAGGGACAGTCTTTACTCTGGAAACACCATATATTTT. Translated: CASSLKLRDSLYSGNTIYF.

The count of this clone is one. The chain combines TRBV20-1 with TRBJ2-1; tentatively, D is TRBD2 (6 bases). The CDR3 runs to 11 residues. V lost 5 bases to trimming and J lost 9 bases, with 11 bases between them. CDR1 and CDR2 (germline): DFQATT, SNEGSKA (reference sequence). Written as DNA, the CDR3 is TGCAGTGCTGGGAGGAGGGGTGAGCAGTTCTTC. Translated: CSAGRRGEQFF.

The chain couples TRBV19 to TRBJ1-2; D perhaps matches TRBD1 (6 bases). The length of the CDR3 is 13 residues. The V gene lost 7 bases and the J gene lost 2 bases, with 11 bases spanning the gap. From germline, CDR1 is LNHDA and CDR2 SQIVND (reference sequence). The CDR3 region is CASTQGLNYGYTF. DNA for the CDR3: TGTGCCAGTACACAGGGTTTGAACTATGGCTACACCTTC.